This T cell receptor (beta chain) comes out of a study of T-cell memory formation after mild COVID-19. The overall study: TCR clusters largely stayed donor specific.

Using constant-segment primers, 5'RACE produced TCR alpha and TCR beta cDNA libraries carrying sample barcodes and UMIs. TCRdb fed the 5' RACE reads into MiXCR, producing one record per CDR3 protein. The table lists some 290,000 distinct CDR3 sequences, around 16% of them singletons. Study-wide results and caveats: Among clones contracting day 15 to 85, CD4/CD8 was balanced, whereas later expanders leaned CD4+.

Points on this clonotype: Its antigen is as yet unknown.

This CDR3 spans 14 amino acids. The germline V and J ends were trimmed by 5 bases and 1 base, with 8 bases remaining between them. Sequencing was carried out using PBMCs or a T cell subset sorted from them (not recorded which). The TCR sequence derives from a man between 18 and 29 years old who had mild COVID-19 (a few samples of this study predate the infection). Cell type and time point are not known. The genes are TRBV12-3 or TRBV12-4 and TRBJ1-4; the D is unclear. Written as DNA, the CDR3 is TGTGCCAGCAGTCTGGGGTTAACTAATGAAAAACTGTTTTTT. This codes for CASSLGLTNEKLFF.